The 27 T cell receptor beta chains below all came from one sample that was sequenced in a study of blood T cell repertoires in COVID-19. Sequencing was performed with immunoSEQ multiplex PCR; in TCRdb, only in-frame clones are kept and a portion is missing. The data show around 430,000 clones, with about 86% seen just once and 10% held by the top ten. Sequencing was carried out using PBMCs or T cells enriched from blood (not recorded which). The receptor source for this set is a woman between 45 and 65 years old who had recovered from COVID-19.

The genes are TRBV28 and TRBJ1-3; unclear D gene. The CDR3 length is 13 residues. Germline assignment: CDR1 MDHEN and CDR2 SYDVKM. The germline V and J ends were trimmed by 10 bases and 2 bases, with 12 bases remaining between them. The CDR3 loop reads CATLRGAGNTIYF. The CDR3 region has the DNA TGTGCCACCCTCCGGGGAGCTGGAAACACCATATATTTT. Supplemented by reference TRBV28 and TRBJ1-3, the full variable domain reads DVKVTQSSRYLVKRTGEKVFLECVQDMDHENMFWYRQDPGLGLRLIYFSYDVKMKEKGDIPEGYSVSREKKERFSLILESASTNQTSMYLCATLRGAGNTIYFGEGSWLTVV.

This sequence joins TRBV7-9 and TRBJ1-1; a possible D gene is TRBD1 (5 bases). Germline V gives CDR1 SEHNR, CDR2 FQNEAQ (reference sequence). There are 17 residues in the CDR3. Trimming cost V 1 base and J 1 base, with 16 bases left between them. CDR3 in amino acids: CASSLGELGHQNTEAFF. As DNA, the CDR3 is TGTGCCAGCAGCTTAGGAGAGTTAGGACACCAGAACACTGAAGCTTTCTTT.

This clone was observed once. This chain links TRBV27 with TRBJ1-1; 8 bases fit TRBD1. The germline V gene encodes CDR1 MNHEY and CDR2 SMNVEV (reference sequence). There are 15 residues in the CDR3. With 0 bases clipped from V and 1 base from J, the junction kept 1 base outside the gene matches. CDR3 DNA sequence: TGTGCCAGCAGTTTATCCGGGACAGGGAACACTGAAGCTTTCTTT. This encodes CASSLSGTGNTEAFF.

CDR3 in DNA: TGTGCCAGCAGTGAAGATGGCTTGGCGGGGGGAGTTTACGAGCAGTACTTC. This sequence encodes CASSEDGLAGGVYEQYF. The V gene is TRBV6-1, the J gene TRBJ2-7; TRBD2 matches 8 bases. J gave up 4 bases and V 1 base, and 12 bases lay outside the gene matches. The CDR3 sequence is 17 residues long. CDR1 is MNHNS, CDR2 SASEGT, per germline.

The chain carries TRBV9 and TRBJ2-7, with D unresolved. The CDR3 has 13 residues. The germline CDR1 and CDR2 sequences are SGDLS and YYNGEE. Trimming pared 0 bases from V and 3 bases from J, leaving 7 bases between. The CDR3 is CASSVAPSYEQYF. For the CDR3, the DNA is TGTGCCAGCAGCGTAGCTCCGAGCTACGAGCAGTACTTC.

The V and J genes are TRBV28 and TRBJ1-5, with 10 bases aligning to TRBD1. The CDR3 length is 15 residues. Per germline, CDR1 MDHEN and CDR2 SYDVKM. V gave up 5 bases and J gave up 3 bases; unmatched junction bases: 4. CDR3 bases: TGTGCCAGCAGTCAGGGGACAGGGGTCAATCAGCCCCAGCATTTT. Translation: CASSQGTGVNQPQHF. The whole variable domain, filled in from reference TRBV28 and TRBJ1-5, reads DVKVTQSSRYLVKRTGEKVFLECVQDMDHENMFWYRQDPGLGLRLIYFSYDVKMKEKGDIPEGYSVSREKKERFSLILESASTNQTSMYLCASSQGTGVNQPQHFGDGTRLSIL.

This chain uses TRBV10-3 with TRBJ1-2, with a tentative D call TRBD1 (5 bases). This CDR3 is built from 13 residues. The V end was cut by 4 bases, the J end by 5 bases, with 11 bases between. The V gene's germline CDR1 is ENHRY and CDR2 SYGVKD. The CDR3 DNA sequence: TGTGCCATCAGTGTCGGGGGGGTATATGGCTACACCTTC. The encoded protein is CAISVGGVYGYTF.

The V and J genes are TRBV10-3 and TRBJ2-3; TRBD1 matches 8 bases. This CDR3 is 14 amino acids long. The germline CDR1 and CDR2 sequences are ENHRY and SYGVKD. Trimming took 10 bases from V and 0 from J; bases not matched to a gene: 6. CDR3 residues: CATSGGPSTDTQYF. CDR3 nucleotide sequence: TGTGCCACCTCAGGGGGCCCTAGCACAGATACGCAGTATTTT.

J is TRBJ2-5 and V is TRBV20-1, with 8 positions matching TRBD2. CDR1 is DFQATT, CDR2 SNEGSKA, per germline (reference sequence). V was pared by 3 bases and J by 4 bases, with 4 bases of the junction left unmatched. The CDR3 totals 13 residues. The CDR3 nucleotides are TGCAGTGCTAGTAAGGCGGGGGGAGAGACCCAGTACTTC. Protein sequence: CSASKAGGETQYF.

V gene TRBV21-1 combines with J gene TRBJ1-5; TRBD1, as called in the table, went unchecked against the DNA. TRBV21-1 is a recognized pseudogene. The CDR3 is 16 amino acids. The CDR3 nucleotides are TGTGCCAGCAGCGAAGCGGGGGCCGGTAGCAATCAGCCCCAGCATTTT. This sequence encodes CASSEAGAGSNQPQHF.

The chain has TRBV2 and TRBJ2-6; tentatively, D is TRBD1 (5 bases). This CDR3 region has 15 residues. In germline, CDR1 is SNHLY, CDR2 FYNNEI. With 6 bases removed from V and 1 base from J, the gap between germline ends came to 10 bases. CDR3 region: CASRLTESGANVLTF. Written as DNA, the CDR3 is TGTGCCAGCAGATTGACAGAATCTGGGGCCAACGTCCTGACTTTC.

The chain carries TRBV28 and TRBJ2-5, with TRBD1 identical over 8 bases. This CDR3 has 12 residues. With V trimmed by 8 bases and J by 2 bases, 1 base remained unmatched. Germline V gives CDR1 MDHEN, CDR2 SYDVKM. This CDR3 is CASRTGQETQYF. The CDR3 coding sequence is TGTGCCAGCCGGACAGGGCAAGAGACCCAGTACTTC.

This chain joins TRBV12-3 or TRBV12-4 and TRBJ2-5; D might be TRBD1 (6 bases). This CDR3 spans 12 amino acids. V lost 6 bases and J lost 4, with 9 bases in between. Here the CDR3 DNA reads TGTGCCAGCAGCTACAGGGTAGAGACCCAGTACTTC. The encoded protein is CASSYRVETQYF.

The CDR3 region is CASSPPDRGDEKLFF. The CDR3 nucleotides read TGTGCCAGCAGTCCCCCCGACAGGGGTGACGAAAAACTGTTTTTT. The V call is TRBV28, the J call TRBJ1-4, with 8 bases identical to TRBD1. The germline V gene has CDR1 MDHEN and CDR2 SYDVKM. CDR3 length: 15 amino acids. V lost 5 bases to trimming and J lost 8 bases; unmatched junction nucleotides: 10.

This sequence joins TRBV7-9 and TRBJ1-1; D remains unclear. Germline CDR1 SEHNR, CDR2 FQNEAQ (reference sequence). Trimming stripped 2 bases from V and 2 bases from J, with 9 bases between. CDR3 length: 14 residues. CDR3 DNA: TGTGCCAGCAGCTTAACCGGTCCCAACACTGAAGCTTTCTTT. It translates to CASSLTGPNTEAFF. The variable domain in full, with the rest retrieved from reference TRBV7-9 and TRBJ1-1, is DTGVSQNPRHKITKRGQNVTFRCDPISEHNRLYWYRQTLGQGPEFLTYFQNEAQLEKSRLLSDRFSAERPKGSFSTLEIQRTEQGDSAMYLCASSLTGPNTEAFFGQGTRLTVV.

As DNA, the CDR3 is TGTGCCAGCAGCCCGAAGATTGGGACAAGAGAAAAACTGTTTTTT. Its translation: CASSPKIGTREKLFF. This rearrangement joins TRBV11-2 to TRBJ1-4; D might be TRBD1 (6 bases). Germline assignment: CDR1 SGHAT and CDR2 FQNNGV. V was clipped by 5 bases and J by 8 bases, with 18 bases between them. CDR3 length: 15 residues.

The chain is built from TRBV9 and TRBJ2-2, with 8 bases identical to TRBD1. With 5 bases clipped from V and 4 bases from J, the junction kept 7 bases outside the gene matches. Germline V gives CDR1 SGDLS, CDR2 YYNGEE. The CDR3 consists of 15 residues. CDR3 sequence: CASSVDRGGTGELFF. CDR3 coding DNA: TGTGCCAGCAGTGTCGACAGGGGTGGCACCGGGGAGCTGTTTTTT.

The DNA for the CDR3 is TGTGCCAGCAGCCACCAGCCTAGCGGGACGAGCTCCTACAATGAGCAGTTCTTC. This encodes CASSHQPSGTSSYNEQFF. The V gene is TRBV7-6, the J gene TRBJ2-1; 9 bases are a match to TRBD2. Germline V gene data show CDR1 as SGHVS and CDR2 as FNYEAQ. Trimming took 5 bases from V and 0 from J; bases not matched to a gene: 11. The CDR3 is made up of 18 amino acids.

This clone was seen only once. The chain combines TRBV13 with TRBJ2-5; D is possibly TRBD1 (6 bases). CDR3 length: 14 amino acids. Per germline, CDR1 PRHDT and CDR2 FYEKMQ (reference sequence). V lost 4 bases, J lost 3 bases, and 12 bases lay in between. The DNA for the CDR3 is TGTGCCAGCAGCTCCACCGGGACAAAAGAGACCCAGTACTTC. Its protein product is CASSSTGTKETQYF.

This chain joins TRBV14 and TRBJ1-1, with D uncertain. Per the germline V gene, CDR1 is SGHDN and CDR2 is FVKESK. Trimming stripped 5 bases from V and 0 bases from J, with 13 bases between. The CDR3 covers 15 residues. This CDR3 is CASSDITLLNTEAFF. In nucleotides, the CDR3 is TGTGCCAGCAGCGATATAACATTGTTGAACACTGAAGCTTTCTTT.

The chain links TRBV19 to TRBJ1-2, with no clear D. CDR1 and CDR2 from the germline V gene are LNHDA and SQIVND (reference sequence). The ends were cut back, 8 bases at V and 0 bases at J, with 10 bases in the middle. This CDR3 has 13 residues. This CDR3 reads CASRTHTNYGYTF. CDR3 in DNA: TGTGCCAGTCGGACTCACACTAACTATGGCTACACCTTC.

This clone was detected only once. V and J are TRBV7-9 and TRBJ1-5; D ambiguous. Germline V gives CDR1 SEHNR, CDR2 FQNEAQ (reference sequence). The ends were cut back, 5 bases at V and 5 bases at J, with 7 bases in the middle. CDR3 length equals 12 residues. Written as DNA, the CDR3 is TGTGCCAGCAGCATCAACTATCAGCCCCAGCATTTT. It is translated as CASSINYQPQHF.

V usage is TRBV14 and J usage is TRBJ2-2; D is perhaps TRBD2 (5 bases). The CDR3 length is 16 residues. Trimming removed 1 base from V and 3 bases from J, with 12 bases in between. Looked up from germline, CDR1 is SGHDN and CDR2 is FVKESK. The CDR3 DNA follows: TGTGCCAGCAGCCAAGTCGGAATCGGGGACACCGGGGAGCTGTTTTTT. Protein: CASSQVGIGDTGELFF.

This rearrangement joins TRBV29-1 to TRBJ1-2; 7 bases match TRBD1. CDR3 length equals 11 residues. J was trimmed by 8 bases and V by 7 bases; bases with no gene match: 7. Germline-derived CDR1 and CDR2 are SQVTM and ANQGSEA. The CDR3 nucleotides are TGCAGCGGACGACAGGGATTCGGCTACACCTTC. It specifies CSGRQGFGYTF. Drawing the rest from reference TRBV29-1 and TRBJ1-2, the complete variable domain is SAVISQKPSRDICQRGTSLTIQCQVDSQVTMMFWYRQQPGQSLTLIATANQGSEATYESGFVIDKFPISRPNLTFSTLTVSNMSPEDSSIYLCSGRQGFGYTFGSGTRLTVV.

The V gene is TRBV2, the J gene TRBJ1-2; 8 nucleotides agree with TRBD1. CDR3 length equals 16 residues. V trimming: 6 bases; J trimming: 3 bases; junction bases outside the gene matches: 12. Germline CDR1 is SNHLY and CDR2 is FYNNEI. The CDR3: CASSPHKDRAYYGYTF. The CDR3, as DNA: TGTGCCAGCAGCCCACACAAGGACAGGGCGTACTATGGCTACACCTTC.

The V gene is TRBV6-4, the J gene TRBJ2-3; the D gene is possibly TRBD2 (5 bases). Germline V gives CDR1 MRHNA, CDR2 SNTAGT. V lost 6 bases to trimming and J lost 10 bases, with 20 bases between them. The CDR3 extends over 14 amino acids. CDR3 residues: CASRFSWSADSQYF. CDR3 nucleotide sequence: TGTGCCAGCAGGTTTTCGTGGAGCGCGGACTCGCAGTATTTT.

The chain carries TRBV30 and TRBJ1-5; maybe TRBD1 (5 bases). V shed 4 bases and J shed 1 base, with 8 bases lying between them. CDR3 size: 13 residues. The germline V gene has CDR1 GTSNPN and CDR2 SVGIG (reference sequence). As DNA, the CDR3 is TGTGCCTGGACCGGACAAAGCAATCAGCCCCAGCATTTT. Translated: CAWTGQSNQPQHF. Looking up the rest from reference TRBV30 and TRBJ1-5 gives the full variable domain: SQTIHQWPATLVQPVGSPLSLECTVEGTSNPNLYWYRQAAGRGLQLLFYSVGIGQISSEVPQNLSASRPQDRQFILSSKKLLLSDSGFYLCAWTGQSNQPQHFGDGTRLSIL.